These 6 T cell receptor beta chains share one sample of origin, sequenced in a study of shared clonotypes between healthy human individuals. The naive CD8 fraction comprised CD45RO-negative cells positively selected for CCR7 and excluded terminally differentiated effector memory CD45RA+ cells. Produced via immunoSEQ multiplex PCR; TCRdb's table is partial and in-frame only. The table records roughly 2,000,000 clones, over 85% of them present only once. What was sequenced was naive CD8+ T cells sorted from blood. These receptor sequences come from a young man in good health.

The rearrangement links TRBV7-8 to TRBJ2-2; D unclear. CDR3 length: 18 amino acids. The V gene's germline CDR1 is SGHVS and CDR2 FQNEAQ. V was pared by 5 bases and J by 0 bases, with 19 bases between. CDR3 sequence reads: CASSPDLGGETNTGELFF. CDR3 bases: TGTGCCAGCAGCCCTGACCTAGGCGGCGAAACGAACACCGGGGAGCTGTTTTTT.

V gene TRBV29-1 combines with J gene TRBJ2-5, with TRBD1 matching over 7 bases. The CDR3 covers 12 residues. Looked up from germline, CDR1 is SQVTM and CDR2 is ANQGSEA. V shed 3 bases and J 9 bases; nucleotides not matched to a gene: 7. CDR3 protein: CSVEGTEPAQYF. The CDR3 nucleotides are TGCAGCGTTGAGGGGACAGAGCCGGCCCAGTACTTC.

This chain links TRBV6-6 with TRBJ2-1, with D possibly being TRBD2 (5 bases). From germline, CDR1 is MNHNY and CDR2 SVGAGI (reference sequence). The CDR3 contains 14 residues. V was pared by 6 bases and J by 5 bases, with 14 bases between. In nucleotides, the CDR3 is TGTGCCAGCAGCCAACGGACTGATAACAATGAGCAGTTCTTC. Translating it yields CASSQRTDNNEQFF.

This chain links TRBV9 with TRBJ2-3; D gene ambiguous. This CDR3 is built from 18 residues. In germline, CDR1 is SGDLS, CDR2 YYNGEE. Trimming cost V 1 base and J 3 bases, with 21 bases left between them. CDR3 loop: CASSVTRRTDPTTDTQYF. The CDR3 DNA sequence: TGTGCCAGCAGCGTAACCCGCCGGACGGACCCCACGACAGATACGCAGTATTTT.

The V call is TRBV28, the J call TRBJ1-3, with a tentative D call TRBD1 (5 bases). Germline CDR1 and CDR2: MDHEN and SYDVKM. The germline V and J ends were trimmed by 9 bases and 0 bases, with 12 bases remaining between them. The CDR3 loop spans 14 amino acids. The CDR3 region has the DNA TGTGCCAGTACCCACGGGACCTCTGGAAACACCATATATTTT. Translation gives CASTHGTSGNTIYF.

In the case of this clone: Other DNA sequences of this sample code for an identical CDR3. The rearrangement uses TRBV10-3 and TRBJ1-2; 10 bases fit TRBD1. V lost 0 bases, J lost 4 bases, and 2 bases stayed unmatched. The CDR3 runs to 15 residues. Germline V CDR1 and CDR2: ENHRY, SYGVKD. The DNA of the CDR3 is TGTGCCATCAGTGAGTCGACAGGGGGCGCCTATGGCTACACCTTC. Residues: CAISESTGGAYGYTF.